A single sample is the source of the 15 T cell receptor beta chains below, sequenced in a study of blood T cells in healthy people across ages. Through a sample-barcoded 5' primer and a J-beta primer mix, a second PCR was run for roughly 7 to 11 cycles. Each CDR3 protein gets one entry after TCRdb re-called the 5' RACE reads with MiXCR. The data show approximately 850,000 distinct CDR3 sequences, 58% seen once. The sequencing input was blood. The receptors derive from a man aged 25-40 years in good health.

This chain uses TRBV27 with TRBJ2-7; D ambiguous. Trimming took 0 bases from V and 1 from J, leaving 10 bases between them. The germline CDR1 and CDR2 sequences are MNHEY and SMNVEV (reference sequence). CDR3 size: 15 residues. Here the CDR3 DNA reads TGTGCCAGCAGTTTATCGGCCAGCAGGTCCTACGAGCAGTACTTC. This codes for CASSLSASRSYEQYF.

This clonotype has a handful of counts. The chain links TRBV28 to TRBJ2-1; 8 nucleotides align to TRBD2. J was trimmed by 6 bases and V by 4 bases; bases with no gene match: 11. CDR3 length: 16 residues. The germline V gene has CDR1 MDHEN and CDR2 SYDVKM. The CDR3 region has the DNA TGTGCCAGCAGTTCCCTTTTCCGGGAGGGCCGCAATGAGCAGTTCTTC. Its protein product is CASSSLFREGRNEQFF.

The chain uses TRBV5-5 and TRBJ2-7; maybe TRBD2 (5 bases). The germline V and J ends were trimmed by 6 bases and 5 bases, with 12 bases remaining between them. This CDR3 contains 12 residues. The germline gives CDR1 SGHKS, CDR2 YYEKEE (reference sequence). The CDR3 nucleotides read TGTGCCAGCACCGAGGACGGGGACGAGCAGTACTTC. Its translation: CASTEDGDEQYF.

Points on this clonotype: Sequence at one end of the junction differs from germline and may be a read error. Written as DNA, the CDR3 is TGTGCCAGCACTTCCCAGATTCCCTACAATGGGCAGTTCTTC. The encoded protein is CASTSQIPYNGQFF. J is TRBJ2-1 and V is TRBV6-5; no reliable D call. CDR1 MNHEY and CDR2 SVGAGI come from the germline V gene. This CDR3 contains 14 residues.

The chain employs TRBV6-1 and TRBJ1-5, with D possibly being TRBD1 (6 bases). The germline V gene encodes CDR1 MNHNS and CDR2 SASEGT. This CDR3 comprises 15 residues. V was shortened by 7 bases and J by 5 bases, with 18 bases between the two germline ends. In nucleotides, the CDR3 is TGTGCCAGCATCAGGGGCTCGGACACCGATCAGCCCCAGCATTTT. Amino acids: CASIRGSDTDQPQHF.

Worth noting for this clonotype: Being one base from a much bigger clone, this may be a read error. The gene calls are TRBV20-1 and TRBJ2-5, with D unresolved. Germline V gene sequence: CDR1 DFQATT, CDR2 SNEGSKA (reference sequence). This CDR3 contains 12 residues. This CDR3 reads CRASMTQETQYF. The CDR3 coding sequence is TGCAGGGCCTCCATGACCCAAGAGACCCAGTACTTC.

The chain links TRBV20-1 to TRBJ2-7; TRBD1 matches 10 bases. With 5 bases clipped from V and 2 bases from J, the junction kept 6 bases outside the gene matches. The CDR3 runs to 14 residues. Germline values: CDR1 DFQATT, CDR2 SNEGSKA (reference sequence). The CDR3 region is CSAHSGQGPYEQYF. The CDR3 DNA sequence: TGCAGTGCTCACTCGGGACAGGGGCCCTACGAGCAGTACTTC.

The chain combines TRBV6-2 or TRBV6-3 with TRBJ2-7, with no clear D. The germline gives CDR1 MNHEY, CDR2 SVGEGT. This CDR3 is 15 amino acids long. V lost 5 bases to trimming and J lost 2 bases, with 16 bases between them. The CDR3 loop reads CASSLINADPYEQYF. DNA for the CDR3: TGTGCCAGCAGTCTTATTAATGCGGACCCCTACGAGCAGTACTTC.

The chain recombines TRBV7-6 with TRBJ2-3, with a possible D match to TRBD2 (7 bases). Germline CDR1 reads SGHVS; CDR2 reads FNYEAQ. This CDR3 has 16 residues. Trimming pared 1 base from V and 3 bases from J, leaving 14 bases between. The CDR3 loop reads CASSLGARGGTDTQYF. As DNA, the CDR3 is TGTGCCAGCAGCTTAGGAGCTAGGGGGGGAACAGATACGCAGTATTTT. Full variable domain (remainder filled in from reference TRBV7-6 and TRBJ2-3): GAGVSQSPRYKVTKRGQDVALRCDPISGHVSLYWYRQALGQGPEFLTYFNYEAQQDKSGLPNDRFSAERPEGSISTLTIQRTEQRDSAMYRCASSLGARGGTDTQYFGPGTRLTVL.

This chain joins TRBV29-1 and TRBJ1-1; D gene unclear. V was shortened by 7 bases and J by 6 bases, with 9 bases between the two germline ends. This CDR3 contains 10 residues. Germline V gene sequence: CDR1 SQVTM, CDR2 ANQGSEA. The CDR3 sequence is CSAGIAEAFF. The CDR3 coding sequence is TGCAGCGCCGGGATAGCTGAAGCTTTCTTT.

V usage is TRBV29-1 and J usage is TRBJ2-2; D unclear. Per the germline V gene, CDR1 is SQVTM and CDR2 is ANQGSEA. This CDR3 region has 14 residues. V shed 4 bases and J shed 2 bases, with 11 bases lying between them. The CDR3 sequence is CSVAAQLNTGELFF. CDR3 sequence (DNA): TGCAGCGTTGCCGCACAGCTTAACACCGGGGAGCTGTTTTTT.

The chain has TRBV4-3 and TRBJ1-1; D is perhaps TRBD1 (5 bases). Germline loops: CDR1 LGHNA, CDR2 YSLEER. Trimming cost V 0 bases and J 3 bases, with 8 bases left between them. The CDR3 runs 14 residues. The CDR3 bases are TGCGCCAGCAGCCAAGATCAGGGCTACACTGAAGCTTTCTTT. Its translation is CASSQDQGYTEAFF.

This clonotype showed up just once. The chain joins TRBV9 to TRBJ2-5; D is tentatively TRBD1 or TRBD2 (6 bases each). This CDR3 is built from 16 residues. The germline CDR1 and CDR2 sequences are SGDLS and YYNGEE. Trimming left V 2 bases short and J 5 bases short, with 19 bases between. This chain's CDR3 is CASSVKGGQWRETQYF. The CDR3 DNA sequence: TGTGCCAGCAGCGTTAAGGGAGGACAGTGGCGGGAGACCCAGTACTTC.

This clonotype was recorded once. V gene TRBV3-1 combines with J gene TRBJ2-7, with TRBD2 matching over 8 bases. Germline CDR1 is LGHDT and CDR2 is YNNKEL (reference sequence). V shed 4 bases, J shed 5 bases, and the junction held 7 bases outside the gene matches. This CDR3 comprises 14 residues. CDR3 sequence: CASSRLSGINEQYF. The CDR3 nucleotides read TGTGCCAGCAGCCGGCTTAGCGGGATCAACGAGCAGTACTTC.

V gene TRBV6-1 combines with J gene TRBJ1-1; 10 positions match TRBD1. The CDR3 length is 18 residues. Germline V lookup: CDR1 MNHNS, CDR2 SASEGT. V lost 5 bases to trimming and J lost 1 base; unmatched junction nucleotides: 13. The CDR3 loop is CASSQQRTGGLWNTEAFF. In DNA, the CDR3 is TGTGCCAGCAGTCAACAAAGGACAGGGGGATTGTGGAACACTGAAGCTTTCTTT.